The clone carrying this T cell receptor (beta chain) was detected a few times. The target antigen is unknown. The investigators amplified TCR beta CDR3 regions from RNA transcripts. With the HTBI primer set, the TCR CDR3 went through a first round of RT-PCR. A single record per CDR3 protein comes from TCRdb applying MiXCR to the multiplex PCR reads. The table shows a few hundred thousand distinct CDR3 sequences, with roughly 14% occurring only once. These data originate in a study of T cells in Graves' hyperthyroidism and ophthalmopathy. Study as a whole: The authors collected peripheral blood at initial diagnosis, before any treatment.

Study results and limitations: It was a median approximately 6.9 months before onset that the model predicted ophthalmopathy. Ophthalmopathy was told apart from stable hyperthyroidism by a 13 V-J model.

The clonotype originates from a man aged 25-45 years with Graves' hyperthyroidism that later progressed to Graves' ophthalmopathy. Sequenced material: blood.

The CDR3 DNA reads as TGCGCCAGCAGCTTGGAACCGGGACAGAACTACGAGCAGTACTTC. It yields the protein CASSLEPGQNYEQYF. V usage is TRBV5-1 and J usage is TRBJ2-7, with 7 bases that match TRBD1. The CDR3 is made up of 15 amino acids. J gave up 3 bases and V 0 bases, and 6 bases lay outside the gene matches. Germline assignment: CDR1 SGHRS and CDR2 YFSETQ.